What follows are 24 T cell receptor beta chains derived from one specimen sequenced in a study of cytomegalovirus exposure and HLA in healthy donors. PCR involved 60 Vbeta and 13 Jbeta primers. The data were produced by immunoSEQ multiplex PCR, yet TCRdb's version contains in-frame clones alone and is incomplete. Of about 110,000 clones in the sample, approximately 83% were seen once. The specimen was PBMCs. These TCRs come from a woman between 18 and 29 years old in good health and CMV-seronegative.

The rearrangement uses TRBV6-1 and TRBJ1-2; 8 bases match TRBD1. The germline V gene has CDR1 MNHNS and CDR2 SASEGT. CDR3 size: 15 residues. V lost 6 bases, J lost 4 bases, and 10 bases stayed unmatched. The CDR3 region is CASSPSRGLGYGYTF. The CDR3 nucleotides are TGTGCCAGCAGCCCTTCCAGGGGGCTCGGCTATGGCTACACCTTC.

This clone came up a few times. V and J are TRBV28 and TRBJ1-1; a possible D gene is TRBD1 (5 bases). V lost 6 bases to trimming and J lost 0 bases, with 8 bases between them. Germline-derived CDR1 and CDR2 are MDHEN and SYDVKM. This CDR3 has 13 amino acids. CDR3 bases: TGTGCCAGCAGACGACAGTTGAACACTGAAGCTTTCTTT. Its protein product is CASRRQLNTEAFF.

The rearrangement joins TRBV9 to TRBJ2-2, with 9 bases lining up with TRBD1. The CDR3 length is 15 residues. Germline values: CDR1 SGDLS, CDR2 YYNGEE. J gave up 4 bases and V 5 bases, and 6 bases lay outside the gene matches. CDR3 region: CASRRTGERTGELFF. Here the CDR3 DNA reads TGTGCCAGCAGAAGGACAGGGGAACGCACCGGGGAGCTGTTTTTT.

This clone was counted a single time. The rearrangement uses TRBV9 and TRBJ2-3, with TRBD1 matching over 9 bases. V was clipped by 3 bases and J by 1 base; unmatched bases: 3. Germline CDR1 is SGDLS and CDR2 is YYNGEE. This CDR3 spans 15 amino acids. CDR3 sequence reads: CASSGRTGGTDTQYF. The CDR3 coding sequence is TGTGCCAGCAGCGGTCGGACAGGGGGCACAGATACGCAGTATTTT. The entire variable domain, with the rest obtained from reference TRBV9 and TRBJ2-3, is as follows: DSGVTQTPKHLITATGQRVTLRCSPRSGDLSVYWYQQSLDQGLQFLIQYYNGEERAKGNILERFSAQQFPDLHSELNLSSLELGDSALYFCASSGRTGGTDTQYFGPGTRLTVL.

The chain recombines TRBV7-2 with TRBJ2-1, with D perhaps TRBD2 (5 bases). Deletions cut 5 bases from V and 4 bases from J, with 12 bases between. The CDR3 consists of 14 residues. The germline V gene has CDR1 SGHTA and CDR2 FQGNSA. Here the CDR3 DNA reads TGTGCCAGCAGCCCCAGGACTGGGTACAATGAGCAGTTCTTC. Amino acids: CASSPRTGYNEQFF.

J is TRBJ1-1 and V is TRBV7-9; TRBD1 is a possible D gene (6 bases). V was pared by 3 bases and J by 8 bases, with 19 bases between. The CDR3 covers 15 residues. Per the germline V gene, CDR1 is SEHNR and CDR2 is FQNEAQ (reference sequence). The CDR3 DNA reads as TGTGCCAGCAGCTTGGGAATTCCGCAGGGGTTAGAAGCTTTCTTT. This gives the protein CASSLGIPQGLEAFF.

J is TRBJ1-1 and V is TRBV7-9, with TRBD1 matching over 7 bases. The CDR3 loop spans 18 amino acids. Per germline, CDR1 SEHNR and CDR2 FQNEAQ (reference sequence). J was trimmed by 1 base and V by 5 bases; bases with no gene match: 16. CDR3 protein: CASSLPGQRLATNTEAFF. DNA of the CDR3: TGTGCCAGCAGCCTACCGGGACAGAGGCTTGCAACGAACACTGAAGCTTTCTTT.

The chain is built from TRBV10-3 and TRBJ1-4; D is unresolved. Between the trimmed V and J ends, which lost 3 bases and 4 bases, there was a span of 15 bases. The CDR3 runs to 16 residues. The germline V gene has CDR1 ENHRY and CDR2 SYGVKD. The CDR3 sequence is CAISEPPYGDNEKLFF. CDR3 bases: TGTGCCATCAGTGAACCCCCTTACGGGGATAATGAAAAACTGTTTTTT.

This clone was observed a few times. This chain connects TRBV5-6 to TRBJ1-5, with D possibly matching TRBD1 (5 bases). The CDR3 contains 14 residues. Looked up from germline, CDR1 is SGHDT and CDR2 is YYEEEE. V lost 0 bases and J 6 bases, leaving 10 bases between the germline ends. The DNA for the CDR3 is TGTGCCAGCAGCTTGGGGCAGGGCGGTCAGCCCCAGCATTTT. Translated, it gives CASSLGQGGQPQHF.

The CDR3 sequence: CASSSELVNTEAFF. The CDR3 coding sequence is TGTGCCAGCAGCTCGGAACTAGTGAACACTGAAGCTTTCTTT. The chain links TRBV9 to TRBJ1-1; D call uncertain. Trimming stripped 4 bases from V and 0 bases from J, with 10 bases between. The CDR3 contains 14 residues. From germline, CDR1 is SGDLS and CDR2 YYNGEE.

CDR3 DNA sequence: TGTGCCAGCACCCCCATAGGGGGGGAAACAGATACGCAGTATTTT. It yields the protein CASTPIGGETDTQYF. J is TRBJ2-3 and V is TRBV9; a weak D match, TRBD2 (7 bases). Looked up from germline, CDR1 is SGDLS and CDR2 is YYNGEE. CDR3 length: 15 residues. With 6 bases removed from V and 3 bases from J, the gap between germline ends came to 17 bases.

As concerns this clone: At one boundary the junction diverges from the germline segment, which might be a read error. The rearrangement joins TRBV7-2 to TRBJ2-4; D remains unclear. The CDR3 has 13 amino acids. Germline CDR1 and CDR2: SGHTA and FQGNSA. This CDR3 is CASSLGQTTSIQF. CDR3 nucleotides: TGTGCCAGCAGCTTAGGGCAAACTACGTCAATCCAATTC.

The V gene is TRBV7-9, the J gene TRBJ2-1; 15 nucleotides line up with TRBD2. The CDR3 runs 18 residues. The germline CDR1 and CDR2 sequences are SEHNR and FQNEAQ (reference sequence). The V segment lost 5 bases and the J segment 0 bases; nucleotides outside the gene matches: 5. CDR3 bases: TGTGCCAGCAGCCCCGGACTAGCGGGAGGGCCCTCCTACAATGAGCAGTTCTTC. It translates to CASSPGLAGGPSYNEQFF.

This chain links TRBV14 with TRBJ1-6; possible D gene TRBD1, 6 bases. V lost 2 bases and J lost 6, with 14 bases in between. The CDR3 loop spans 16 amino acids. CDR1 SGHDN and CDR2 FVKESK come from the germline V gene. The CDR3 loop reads CASSQITGTVNSPLHF. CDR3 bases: TGTGCCAGCAGCCAAATTACAGGGACGGTTAATTCACCCCTCCACTTT.

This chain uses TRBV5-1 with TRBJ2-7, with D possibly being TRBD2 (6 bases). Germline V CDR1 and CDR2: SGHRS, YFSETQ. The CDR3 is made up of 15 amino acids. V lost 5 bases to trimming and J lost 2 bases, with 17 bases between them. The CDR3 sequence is CASRDYSGVTYEQYF. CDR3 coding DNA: TGCGCCAGCAGGGATTATAGCGGAGTAACCTACGAGCAGTACTTC.

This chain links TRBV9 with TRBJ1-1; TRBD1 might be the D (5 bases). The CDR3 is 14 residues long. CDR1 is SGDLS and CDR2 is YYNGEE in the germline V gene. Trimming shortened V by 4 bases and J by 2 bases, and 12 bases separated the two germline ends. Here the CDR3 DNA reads TGTGCCAGCAGCCCACCCCAGGGAAACACTGAAGCTTTCTTT. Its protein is CASSPPQGNTEAFF.

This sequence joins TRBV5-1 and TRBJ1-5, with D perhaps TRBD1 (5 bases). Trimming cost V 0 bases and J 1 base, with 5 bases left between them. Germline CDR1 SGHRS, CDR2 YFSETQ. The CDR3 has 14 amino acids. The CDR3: CASSLGQSNQPQHF. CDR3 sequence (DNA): TGCGCCAGCAGCTTGGGACAGAGCAATCAGCCCCAGCATTTT.

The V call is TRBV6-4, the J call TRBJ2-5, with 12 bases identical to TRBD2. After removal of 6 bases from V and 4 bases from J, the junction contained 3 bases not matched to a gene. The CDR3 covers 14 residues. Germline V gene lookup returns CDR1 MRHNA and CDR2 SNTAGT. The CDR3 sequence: CASRRTSGAETQYF. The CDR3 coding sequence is TGTGCCAGCAGAAGGACTAGCGGGGCAGAGACCCAGTACTTC.

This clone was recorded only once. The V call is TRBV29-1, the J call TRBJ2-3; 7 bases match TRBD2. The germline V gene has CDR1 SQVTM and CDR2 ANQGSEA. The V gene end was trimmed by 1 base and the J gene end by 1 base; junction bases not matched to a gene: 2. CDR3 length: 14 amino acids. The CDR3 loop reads CSVEGLAGTDTQYF. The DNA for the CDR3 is TGCAGCGTTGAAGGCCTAGCGGGCACAGATACGCAGTATTTT.

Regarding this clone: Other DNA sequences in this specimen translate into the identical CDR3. The CDR3 DNA sequence: TGCAGTGCTAGGACAGTAGAGACCCAGTACTTC. Translation: CSARTVETQYF. The rearrangement links TRBV20-1 to TRBJ2-5, with D maybe TRBD1 (5 bases). Trimming cost V 3 bases and J 4 bases, with 6 bases left between them. The CDR3 covers 11 residues. Germline V CDR1 and CDR2: DFQATT, SNEGSKA (reference sequence).

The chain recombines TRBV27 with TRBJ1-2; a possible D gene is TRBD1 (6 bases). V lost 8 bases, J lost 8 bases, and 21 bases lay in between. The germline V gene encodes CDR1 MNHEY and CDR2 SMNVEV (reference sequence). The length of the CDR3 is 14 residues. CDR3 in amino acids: CASGPRGASGGYTF. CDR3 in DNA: TGTGCCAGCGGACCCAGGGGCGCTTCGGGGGGCTACACCTTC.

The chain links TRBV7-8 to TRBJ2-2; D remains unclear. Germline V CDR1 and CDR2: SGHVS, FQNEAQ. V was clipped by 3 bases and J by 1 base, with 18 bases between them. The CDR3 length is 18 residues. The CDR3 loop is CASSLRSSSYGNTGELFF. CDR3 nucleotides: TGTGCCAGCAGCTTGCGGAGCAGTTCGTACGGGAACACCGGGGAGCTGTTTTTT.

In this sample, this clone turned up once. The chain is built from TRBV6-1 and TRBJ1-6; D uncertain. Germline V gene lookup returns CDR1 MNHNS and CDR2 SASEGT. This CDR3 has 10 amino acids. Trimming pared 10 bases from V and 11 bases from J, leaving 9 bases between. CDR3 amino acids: CATEVPPLHF. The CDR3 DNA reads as TGTGCCACGGAGGTACCACCCCTCCACTTT.

The CDR3 is CASSYSYSVDSEKLFF. CDR3 DNA: TGTGCCAGCAGTTACTCGTACTCGGTAGATAGCGAAAAACTGTTTTTT. This sequence joins TRBV6-5 and TRBJ1-4, with no clear D. Germline V CDR1 and CDR2: MNHEY, SVGAGI. The CDR3 contains 16 residues. The germline V and J ends were trimmed by 0 bases and 8 bases, with 16 bases remaining between them.